The 30 T cell receptor beta chains presented below share a single source sample, sequenced in a study of T cell responses to AZD1222 COVID-19 vaccine. Generated by immunoSEQ multiplex PCR, the TCRdb table keeps only in-frame clones and is missing some. The sample lists under 150,000 clones; approximately 85% were seen once. The specimen comprised peripheral blood, sampled on day 0 of AZD1222 vaccination. The source is an adult in good health.

In this sample, this clone turned up a few times. CDR3 region: CASKPPGRGLNQPQHF. The CDR3 coding sequence is TGTGCCAGTAAACCCCCCGGCAGGGGACTCAATCAGCCCCAGCATTTT. The rearrangement links TRBV19 to TRBJ1-5; TRBD1 might be the D (6 bases). V shed 7 bases and J shed 3 bases, with 19 bases lying between them. Germline values: CDR1 LNHDA, CDR2 SQIVND (reference sequence). The CDR3 covers 16 residues.

The V call is TRBV2, the J call TRBJ2-1; 12 bases match TRBD2. This CDR3 is 16 amino acids long. Germline CDR1 reads SNHLY; CDR2 reads FYNNEI. V lost 6 bases, J lost 3 bases, and 6 bases stayed unmatched. The chain's CDR3 is CASSPTSGRNYNEQFF. Written as DNA, the CDR3 is TGTGCCAGCAGCCCCACTAGCGGGAGGAACTACAATGAGCAGTTCTTC.

The CDR3 is CASSFVKDQETQYF. The CDR3 region has the DNA TGTGCCAGCAGCTTCGTGAAGGACCAAGAGACCCAGTACTTC. The chain combines TRBV7-2 with TRBJ2-5; D gene ambiguous. Trimming left V 3 bases short and J 0 bases short, with 8 bases between. The CDR3 is 14 residues long. Germline values: CDR1 SGHTA, CDR2 FQGNSA.

The rearrangement links TRBV9 to TRBJ2-1; TRBD2 aligns across 7 bases. The V and J ends lost 0 bases and 11 bases, in that order; junction bases with no gene match: 8. The CDR3 totals 14 residues. CDR1 is SGDLS, CDR2 YYNGEE, per germline. In DNA form, the CDR3 reads TGTGCCAGCAGCGTAGCGGGGGGAGATGGGAAGCAGTTCTTC. Its protein is CASSVAGGDGKQFF.

About this clone itself: The identical CDR3 is also encoded by other nucleotide sequences in the sample. The chain recombines TRBV7-3 with TRBJ2-1; no clear D. The germline CDR1 and CDR2 sequences are SGHTA and FQGTGA. The V and J ends lost 5 bases and 4 bases respectively, with 6 bases between them. The CDR3 has 12 residues. In nucleotides, the CDR3 is TGTGCCAGCAGCCCTGGGTACAATGAGCAGTTCTTC. This gives the protein CASSPGYNEQFF. The full variable domain, with the rest looked up from reference TRBV7-3 and TRBJ2-1, is GAGVSQTPSNKVTEKGKYVELRCDPISGHTALYWYRQSLGQGPEFLIYFQGTGAADDSGLPNDRFFAVRPEGSVSTLKIQRTERGDSAVYLCASSPGYNEQFFGPGTRLTVL.

The chain carries TRBV11-2 and TRBJ1-1; D is ambiguous. The CDR3 sequence is 14 residues long. Germline-derived CDR1 and CDR2 are SGHAT and FQNNGV. With 3 bases removed from V and 2 bases from J, the gap between germline ends came to 10 bases. In DNA form, the CDR3 reads TGTGCCAGCAGCTTTCGGGGTGCAAACACTGAAGCTTTCTTT. Translating gives CASSFRGANTEAFF.

The chain employs TRBV20-1 and TRBJ2-5; unclear D gene. The CDR3 has 11 residues. Germline CDR1 is DFQATT and CDR2 is SNEGSKA (reference sequence). CDR3: CSPLNQETQYF. In DNA form, the CDR3 reads TGCAGCCCCTTAAACCAAGAGACCCAGTACTTC.

The chain combines TRBV7-2 with TRBJ2-2; 8 bases align to TRBD1. The trim removed 3 bases at V and 1 base at J, leaving 4 bases unmatched. The CDR3 has 16 amino acids. Looked up from germline, CDR1 is SGHTA and CDR2 is FQGNSA. In DNA form, the CDR3 reads TGTGCCAGCAGCTTTACAGGGACAGGGAACACCGGGGAGCTGTTTTTT. This sequence encodes CASSFTGTGNTGELFF.

V is TRBV19 and J is TRBJ1-6; no clear D. CDR1 and CDR2 (germline): LNHDA, SQIVND (reference sequence). The ends were cut back, 7 bases at V and 0 bases at J, with 13 bases in the middle. The CDR3 has 16 residues. For the CDR3, the DNA is TGTGCCAGTAAGGTTCTGGCGAGCTCCTATAATTCACCCCTCCACTTT. Translating it yields CASKVLASSYNSPLHF. Full variable domain (outside the CDR3, taken from reference TRBV19 and TRBJ1-6): DGGITQSPKYLFRKEGQNVTLSCEQNLNHDAMYWYRQDPGQGLRLIYYSQIVNDFQKGDIAEGYSVSREKKESFPLTVTSAQKNPTAFYLCASKVLASSYNSPLHFGNGTRLTVT.

This clone was recorded once. This rearrangement joins TRBV7-2 to TRBJ1-2, with 9 bases aligning to TRBD1. CDR3 length: 16 residues. CDR1 is SGHTA and CDR2 is FQGNSA in the germline V gene. Trimming removed 0 bases from V and 2 bases from J; junction bases left unmatched: 4. CDR3: CASSLAVGQGNYGYTF. The CDR3 DNA is TGTGCCAGCAGCTTAGCGGTAGGACAGGGGAACTATGGCTACACCTTC.

The chain carries TRBV24-1 and TRBJ2-3, with D possibly matching TRBD2 (6 bases). Between the trimmed V and J ends, which lost 1 base and 0 bases, there was a span of 13 bases. There are 17 residues in the CDR3. Germline V gives CDR1 KGHDR, CDR2 SFDVKD. The CDR3 region is CATSDFRRGLSTDTQYF. CDR3 nucleotide sequence: TGTGCCACCAGTGATTTCAGGAGGGGATTGAGCACAGATACGCAGTATTTT.

V is TRBV13 and J is TRBJ2-5; 10 nucleotides align to TRBD1. With V trimmed by 4 bases and J by 4 bases, 6 bases remained unmatched. Germline CDR1 is PRHDT and CDR2 is FYEKMQ (reference sequence). The length of the CDR3 is 15 residues. The CDR3 loop is CASSSTGGPGETQYF. The CDR3 DNA reads as TGTGCCAGCAGCTCGACAGGGGGCCCTGGAGAGACCCAGTACTTC. Combining the CDR3 with reference TRBV13 and TRBJ2-5 gives the whole variable domain AAGVIQSPRHLIKEKRETATLKCYPIPRHDTVYWYQQGPGQDPQFLISFYEKMQSDKGSIPDRFSAQQFSDYHSELNMSSLELGDSALYFCASSSTGGPGETQYFGPGTRLLVL.

The genes are TRBV5-1 and TRBJ1-1; D is unresolved. V was cut by 2 bases and J by 2 bases, with 7 bases left in between. The CDR3 is 13 amino acids. Germline V CDR1 and CDR2: SGHRS, YFSETQ. CDR3 sequence (DNA): TGCGCCAGCAGCTTTAACCTAAACACTGAAGCTTTCTTT. Protein: CASSFNLNTEAFF.

The rearrangement links TRBV4-1 to TRBJ1-5, with D unresolved. CDR1 is MGHRA, CDR2 YSYEKL, per germline. V was trimmed by 1 base and J by 4 bases, leaving 20 bases between them. The CDR3 sequence is 18 residues long. This CDR3 is CASSQGVSRTLGNQPQHF. The CDR3 DNA reads as TGCGCCAGCAGCCAAGGCGTTTCCCGGACGCTGGGGAATCAGCCCCAGCATTTT.

The J gene is TRBJ2-7, the V gene TRBV18, with 10 bases fitting TRBD2. The CDR3 totals 15 residues. After removal of 8 bases from V and 3 bases from J, the junction contained 10 bases not matched to a gene. CDR1 and CDR2 (germline): KGHSH, LQKENI. CDR3 residues: CASAPEAGGFYEQYF. The DNA for the CDR3 is TGTGCCAGCGCGCCGGAAGCGGGGGGGTTCTACGAGCAGTACTTC.

The chain couples TRBV2 to TRBJ1-5, with D possibly TRBD1 on 5 matching bases. Germline V gives CDR1 SNHLY, CDR2 FYNNEI. This CDR3 has 16 amino acids. V was shortened by 5 bases and J by 0 bases, with 14 bases between the two germline ends. The CDR3: CASSPLDRYSNQPQHF. The CDR3 region has the DNA TGTGCCAGCAGTCCCCTCGACAGATATAGCAATCAGCCCCAGCATTTT.

The V call is TRBV15, the J call TRBJ2-6; tentatively, D is TRBD1 or TRBD2 (5 bases each). Germline assignment: CDR1 LNHNV and CDR2 YYDKDF (reference sequence). The CDR3 extends over 17 amino acids. Trimming shortened V by 3 bases and J by 2 bases, and 14 bases separated the two germline ends. The CDR3: CATSRGQEGPGANVLTF. The CDR3 DNA follows: TGTGCCACCAGCAGGGGTCAAGAGGGACCTGGGGCCAACGTCCTGACTTTC.

The CDR3 DNA is TGTGCCAGCAGTTTATCGAAGCGGGATCAGGGCACAGATACGCAGTATTTT. Translating gives CASSLSKRDQGTDTQYF. V and J are TRBV27 and TRBJ2-3, with TRBD2 matching over 7 bases. In germline, CDR1 is MNHEY, CDR2 SMNVEV (reference sequence). This CDR3 has 17 amino acids. V lost 0 bases to trimming and J lost 1 base; unmatched junction nucleotides: 7.

The chain couples TRBV24-1 to TRBJ1-2; D is possibly TRBD1 (6 bases). The CDR3 runs to 15 residues. The ends were cut back, 4 bases at V and 7 bases at J, with 18 bases in the middle. Germline V gives CDR1 KGHDR, CDR2 SFDVKD. The CDR3 nucleotides read TGTGCCACCAGTGAACCCGGTACAGGGTCGGGTGGCTACACCTTC. As protein: CATSEPGTGSGGYTF.

The rearrangement links TRBV27 to TRBJ2-7; 10 nucleotides align to TRBD1. Germline CDR1 is MNHEY and CDR2 is SMNVEV (reference sequence). The CDR3 loop spans 15 amino acids. Losses at the gene ends were 4 bases for V and 5 bases for J; bases not matched to a gene: 8. This CDR3 reads CASSSPGQGSHEQYF. The CDR3, as DNA: TGTGCCAGCAGTTCACCGGGACAGGGGTCCCACGAGCAGTACTTC.

The V call is TRBV12-5, the J call TRBJ2-4, with D possibly being TRBD1 (6 bases). Germline V gene sequence: CDR1 LGHNT, CDR2 FRNRAP. The CDR3 covers 15 residues. Trimming removed 4 bases at V and 0 bases at J, with 10 bases between. The CDR3 reads CASGSGQLAKNIQYF. The CDR3, as DNA: TGTGCTAGTGGTTCCGGACAGCTAGCCAAAAACATTCAGTACTTC.

This clone has only one observation. J is TRBJ1-5 and V is TRBV10-3, with D tentatively TRBD1 (5 bases). The CDR3 is made up of 15 amino acids. CDR1 is ENHRY and CDR2 is SYGVKD in the germline V gene. V lost 5 bases, J lost 0 bases, and 11 bases lay in between. This CDR3 is CAISSDTYSNQPQHF. In nucleotides, the CDR3 is TGTGCCATCAGTTCGGACACCTATAGCAATCAGCCCCAGCATTTT.

The rearrangement joins TRBV6-5 to TRBJ2-5, with 8 bases lining up with TRBD2. Trimming at V came to 4 bases and at J to 4 bases, leaving 2 bases not matched to a gene. From germline, CDR1 is MNHEY and CDR2 SVGAGI. CDR3 length: 13 amino acids. Here the CDR3 reads CASSSREAETQYF. CDR3 bases: TGTGCCAGCAGTTCGCGGGAGGCAGAGACCCAGTACTTC.

The rearrangement joins TRBV7-9 to TRBJ2-3; 9 bases align to TRBD2. The germline gives CDR1 SEHNR, CDR2 FQNEAQ (reference sequence). The trim removed 5 bases at V and 3 bases at J, leaving 3 bases unmatched. This CDR3 has 14 amino acids. The CDR3 region has the DNA TGTGCCAGCAGCGTTAGCGGGAGTACAGATACGCAGTATTTT. Translated: CASSVSGSTDTQYF.

The rearrangement uses TRBV2 and TRBJ2-5; D is possibly TRBD1 (5 bases). The CDR3 is 15 residues long. Trimming pared 6 bases from V and 3 bases from J, leaving 17 bases between. Germline-derived CDR1 and CDR2 are SNHLY and FYNNEI. The DNA of the CDR3 is TGTGCCAGCAGGGCCAAGGAGACAGCGAAAGAGACCCAGTACTTC. This gives the protein CASRAKETAKETQYF. Full variable domain (remainder filled in from reference TRBV2 and TRBJ2-5): EPEVTQTPSHQVTQMGQEVILRCVPISNHLYFYWYRQILGQKVEFLVSFYNNEISEKSEIFDDQFSVERPDGSNFTLKIRSTKLEDSAMYFCASRAKETAKETQYFGPGTRLLVL.

The gene calls are TRBV7-9 and TRBJ2-5, with TRBD2 matching 8 bases. The germline gives CDR1 SEHNR, CDR2 FQNEAQ (reference sequence). With 5 bases clipped from V and 5 bases from J, the junction kept 16 bases outside the gene matches. The CDR3 extends over 17 amino acids. The DNA for the CDR3 is TGTGCCAGCAGCGGATGGACTAGCCAGACCTCCAGGGAGACCCAGTACTTC. Its translation is CASSGWTSQTSRETQYF.

The chain links TRBV6-1 to TRBJ2-7; TRBD2 aligns across 8 bases. CDR3 length: 15 amino acids. The V gene's germline CDR1 is MNHNS and CDR2 SASEGT. The trim removed 3 bases at V and 3 bases at J, leaving 7 bases unmatched. The CDR3 coding sequence is TGTGCCAGCAGTGACGCCTCGGGGGGGGGCTACGAGCAGTACTTC. Its protein is CASSDASGGGYEQYF.

The rearrangement uses TRBV15 and TRBJ1-2; 8 bases fit TRBD1. V shed 6 bases, J shed 8 bases, and the junction held 14 bases outside the gene matches. CDR3 length equals 15 residues. Germline assignment: CDR1 LNHNV and CDR2 YYDKDF (reference sequence). CDR3 region: CATSRTSQGAEGYTF. CDR3 in DNA: TGTGCCACCAGTCGAACCTCCCAGGGGGCTGAAGGCTACACCTTC.

The gene calls are TRBV12-3 or TRBV12-4 and TRBJ1-2, with D unclear. The CDR3 length is 13 residues. The germline V and J ends were trimmed by 6 bases and 3 bases, with 11 bases remaining between them. CDR3: CASRLRLDYGYTF. The CDR3 DNA reads as TGTGCCAGCAGACTCCGTCTGGACTATGGCTACACCTTC.

This chain uses TRBV2 with TRBJ2-7; D possibly corresponds to TRBD2 (6 bases). The germline gives CDR1 SNHLY, CDR2 FYNNEI. There are 10 residues in the CDR3. V lost 6 bases, J lost 9 bases, and 9 bases lay in between. The CDR3: CASSGGWQYF. In nucleotides, the CDR3 is TGTGCCAGCAGCGGGGGATGGCAGTACTTC.